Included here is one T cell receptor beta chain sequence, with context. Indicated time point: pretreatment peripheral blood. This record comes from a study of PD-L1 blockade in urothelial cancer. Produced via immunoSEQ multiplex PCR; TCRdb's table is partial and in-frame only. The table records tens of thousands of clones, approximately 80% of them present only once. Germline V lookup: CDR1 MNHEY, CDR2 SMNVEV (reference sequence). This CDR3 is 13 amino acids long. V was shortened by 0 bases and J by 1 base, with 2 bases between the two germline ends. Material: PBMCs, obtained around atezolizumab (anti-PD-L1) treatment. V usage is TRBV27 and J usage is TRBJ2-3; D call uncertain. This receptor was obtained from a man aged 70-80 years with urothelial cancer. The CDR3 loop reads CASSLSGTDTQYF. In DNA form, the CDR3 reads TGTGCCAGCAGTTTATCCGGCACAGATACGCAGTATTTT.